Shown below are 3 T cell receptor beta chains from a single sample sequenced in a study of T cells in localized non-small cell lung cancer. The table came from immunoSEQ multiplex PCR; TCRdb's copy has only in-frame clones and leaves some out. Of 50,000 to 55,000 clones in the sample, around nine tenths were seen once. Sequences were derived from PBMCs, sampled before any cancer treatment. All receptors derive from a female donor with stage II lung adenocarcinoma.

This chain joins TRBV25-1 and TRBJ2-1; perhaps D is TRBD1 or TRBD2 (5 bases each). V lost 8 bases and J 0 bases, leaving 14 bases between the germline ends. The CDR3 contains 15 residues. The germline V gene has CDR1 MGHDK and CDR2 SYGVNS. DNA of the CDR3: TGTGCCAGCCTATCAGCAGGGAGCTCCTACAATGAGCAGTTCTTC. Its protein is CASLSAGSSYNEQFF. Filled out from reference TRBV25-1 and TRBJ2-1, the complete variable domain reads EADIYQTPRYLVIGTGKKITLECSQTMGHDKMYWYQQDPGMELHLIHYSYGVNSTEKGDLSSESTVSRIRTEHFPLTLESARPSHTSQYLCASLSAGSSYNEQFFGPGTRLTVL.

The V and J genes are TRBV11-2 and TRBJ2-1, with D possibly matching TRBD2 (5 bases). Trimming left V 2 bases short and J 0 bases short, with 11 bases between. The CDR3 is made up of 16 amino acids. Germline V gives CDR1 SGHAT, CDR2 FQNNGV. CDR3 in amino acids: CASSLFPTSSYNEQFF. CDR3 nucleotides: TGTGCCAGCAGCTTATTCCCCACTAGCTCCTACAATGAGCAGTTCTTC.

CDR3 amino acids: CASSRTSGGVDYNEQFF. DNA for the CDR3: TGTGCCAGCAGTCGGACTAGCGGGGGGGTGGACTACAATGAGCAGTTCTTC. The chain is built from TRBV5-4 and TRBJ2-1; 15 nucleotides line up with TRBD2. CDR3 length: 17 amino acids. Germline CDR1 SGHNT, CDR2 YYREEE (reference sequence). Trimming took 5 bases from V and 3 from J; bases not matched to a gene: 6.